Sequencing of this T cell receptor beta chain was carried out in a study of OX40 agonist ivuxolimab in advanced cancers. From germline, CDR1 is SGDLS and CDR2 YYNGEE. This CDR3 is 13 amino acids long. V was cut by 3 bases and J by 5 bases, with 11 bases left in between. The data were produced by immunoSEQ multiplex PCR, yet TCRdb's version contains in-frame clones alone and is incomplete. The sample holds approximately 70,000 clones; over 80% are singletons and the top ten take about 5.5%. The chain couples TRBV9 to TRBJ1-1, with a possible D match to TRBD1 (6 bases). This clonotype was sampled from an adult with an advanced solid tumor such as melanoma, head and neck, liver or kidney cancer. This material consisted of CD4+ or CD8+ T cells sorted from blood, taken in a trial of the OX40 agonist ivuxolimab. Here the CDR3 reads CASSADSWTEAFF. CDR3 coding DNA: TGTGCCAGCAGCGCGGACAGTTGGACTGAAGCTTTCTTT. The whole variable domain, remainder taken from reference TRBV9 and TRBJ1-1, is DSGVTQTPKHLITATGQRVTLRCSPRSGDLSVYWYQQSLDQGLQFLIQYYNGEERAKGNILERFSAQQFPDLHSELNLSSLELGDSALYFCASSADSWTEAFFGQGTRLTVV.